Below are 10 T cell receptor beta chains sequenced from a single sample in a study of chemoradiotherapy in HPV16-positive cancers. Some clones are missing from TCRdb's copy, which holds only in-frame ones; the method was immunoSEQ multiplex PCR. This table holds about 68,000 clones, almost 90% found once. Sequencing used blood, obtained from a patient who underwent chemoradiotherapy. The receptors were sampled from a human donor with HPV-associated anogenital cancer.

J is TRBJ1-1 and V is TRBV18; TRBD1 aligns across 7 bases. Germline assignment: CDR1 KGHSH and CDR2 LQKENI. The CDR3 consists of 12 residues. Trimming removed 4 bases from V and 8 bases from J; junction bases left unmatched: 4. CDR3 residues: CASSLLGQEAFF. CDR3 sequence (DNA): TGTGCCAGCTCACTGCTGGGACAGGAAGCTTTCTTT.

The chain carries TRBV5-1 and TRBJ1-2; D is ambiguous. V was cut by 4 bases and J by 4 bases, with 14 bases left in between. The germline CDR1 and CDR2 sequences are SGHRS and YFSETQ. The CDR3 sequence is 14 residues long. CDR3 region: CASSPVDGFYGYTF. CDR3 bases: TGCGCCAGCAGCCCGGTGGACGGCTTCTATGGCTACACCTTC.

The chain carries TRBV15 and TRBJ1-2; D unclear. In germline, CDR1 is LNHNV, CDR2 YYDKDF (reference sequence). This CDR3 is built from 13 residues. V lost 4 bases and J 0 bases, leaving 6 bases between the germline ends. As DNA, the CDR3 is TGTGCCACCAGCACCGGATCTAACTATGGCTACACCTTC. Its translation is CATSTGSNYGYTF.

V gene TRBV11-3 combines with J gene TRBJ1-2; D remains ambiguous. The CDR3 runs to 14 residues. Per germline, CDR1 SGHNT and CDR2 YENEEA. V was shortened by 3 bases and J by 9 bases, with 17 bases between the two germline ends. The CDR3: CASSFSCRYYRYTF. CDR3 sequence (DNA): TGTGCCAGCAGCTTTTCTTGCAGGTATTATCGCTACACCTTC.

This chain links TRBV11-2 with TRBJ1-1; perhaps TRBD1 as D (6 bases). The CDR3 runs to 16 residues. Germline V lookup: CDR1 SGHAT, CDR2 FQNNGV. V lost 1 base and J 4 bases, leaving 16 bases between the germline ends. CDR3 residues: CASSLGGRGRGTEAFF. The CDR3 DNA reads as TGTGCCAGCAGCTTAGGAGGGAGGGGGAGAGGCACTGAAGCTTTCTTT. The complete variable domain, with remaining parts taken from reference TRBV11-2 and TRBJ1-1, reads EAGVAQSPRYKIIEKRQSVAFWCNPISGHATLYWYQQILGQGPKLLIQFQNNGVVDDSQLPKDRFSAERLKGVDSTLKIQPAKLEDSAVYLCASSLGGRGRGTEAFFGQGTRLTVV.

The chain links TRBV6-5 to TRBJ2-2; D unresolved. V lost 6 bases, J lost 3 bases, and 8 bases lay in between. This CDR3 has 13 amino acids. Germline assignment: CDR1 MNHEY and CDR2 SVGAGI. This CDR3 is CASRDGYTGELFF. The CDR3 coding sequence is TGTGCCAGCAGGGACGGGTACACCGGGGAGCTGTTTTTT.

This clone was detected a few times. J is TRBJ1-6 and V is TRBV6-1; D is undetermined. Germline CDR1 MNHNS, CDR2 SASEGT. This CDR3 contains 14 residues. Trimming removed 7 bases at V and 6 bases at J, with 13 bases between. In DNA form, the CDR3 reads TGTGCCAGCACCACTCGGTCCCTTAATTCACCCCTCCACTTT. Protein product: CASTTRSLNSPLHF.

The chain's CDR3 is CASTGLPNQPQHF. CDR3 sequence (DNA): TGTGCCAGCACCGGGCTACCGAATCAGCCCCAGCATTTT. The chain joins TRBV2 to TRBJ1-5; D gene unclear. V lost 7 bases to trimming and J lost 4 bases, with 11 bases between them. This CDR3 has 13 amino acids. Germline CDR1 reads SNHLY; CDR2 reads FYNNEI. Using reference TRBV2 and TRBJ1-5 for the parts outside the CDR3, the full variable domain is EPEVTQTPSHQVTQMGQEVILRCVPISNHLYFYWYRQILGQKVEFLVSFYNNEISEKSEIFDDQFSVERPDGSNFTLKIRSTKLEDSAMYFCASTGLPNQPQHFGDGTRLSIL.

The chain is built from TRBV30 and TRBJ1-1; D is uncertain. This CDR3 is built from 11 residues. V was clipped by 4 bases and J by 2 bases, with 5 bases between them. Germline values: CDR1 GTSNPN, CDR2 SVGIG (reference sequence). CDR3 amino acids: CAWNDNTEAFF. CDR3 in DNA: TGTGCCTGGAATGACAACACTGAAGCTTTCTTT.

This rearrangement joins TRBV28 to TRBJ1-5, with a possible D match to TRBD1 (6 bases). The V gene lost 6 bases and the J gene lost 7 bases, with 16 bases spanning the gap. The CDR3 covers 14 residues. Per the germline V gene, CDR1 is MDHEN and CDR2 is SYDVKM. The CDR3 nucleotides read TGTGCCAGCAGGACAGGAGGATTTGCGCAGCCCCAGCATTTT. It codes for CASRTGGFAQPQHF.